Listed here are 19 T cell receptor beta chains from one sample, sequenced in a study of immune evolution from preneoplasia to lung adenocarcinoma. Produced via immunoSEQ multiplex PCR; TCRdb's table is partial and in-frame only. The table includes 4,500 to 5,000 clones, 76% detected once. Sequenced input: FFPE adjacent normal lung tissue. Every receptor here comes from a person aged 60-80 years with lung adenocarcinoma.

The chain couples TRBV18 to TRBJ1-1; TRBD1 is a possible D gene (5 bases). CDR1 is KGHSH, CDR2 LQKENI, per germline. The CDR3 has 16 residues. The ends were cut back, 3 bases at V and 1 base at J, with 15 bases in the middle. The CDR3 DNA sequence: TGTGCCAGCTCACCCCCGTCGGCAGGGTCGAACACTGAAGCTTTCTTT. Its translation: CASSPPSAGSNTEAFF.

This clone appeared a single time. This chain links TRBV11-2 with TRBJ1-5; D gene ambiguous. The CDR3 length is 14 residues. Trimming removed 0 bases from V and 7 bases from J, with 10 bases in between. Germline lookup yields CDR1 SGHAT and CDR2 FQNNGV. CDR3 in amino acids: CASSLDSNWQPQHF. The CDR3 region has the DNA TGTGCCAGCAGCTTAGATTCTAATTGGCAGCCCCAGCATTTT.

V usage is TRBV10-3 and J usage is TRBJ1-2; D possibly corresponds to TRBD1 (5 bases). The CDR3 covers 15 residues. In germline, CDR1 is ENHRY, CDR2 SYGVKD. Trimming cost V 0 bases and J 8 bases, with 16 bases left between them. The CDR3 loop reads CAISESWQGSGGYTF. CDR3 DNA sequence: TGTGCCATCAGTGAGTCGTGGCAGGGAAGCGGCGGCTACACCTTC.

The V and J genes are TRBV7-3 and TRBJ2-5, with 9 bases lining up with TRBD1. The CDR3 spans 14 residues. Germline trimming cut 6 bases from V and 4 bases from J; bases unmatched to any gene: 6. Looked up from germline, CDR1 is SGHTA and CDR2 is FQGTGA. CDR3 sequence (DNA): TGTGCCAGCAGTGTGGACAGGGGCTCAGAGACCCAGTACTTC. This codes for CASSVDRGSETQYF.

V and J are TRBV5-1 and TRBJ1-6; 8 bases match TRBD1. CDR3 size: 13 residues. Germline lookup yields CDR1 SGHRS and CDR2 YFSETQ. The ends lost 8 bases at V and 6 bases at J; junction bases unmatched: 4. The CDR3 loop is CASQGAGNSPLHF. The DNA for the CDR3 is TGCGCCAGTCAGGGGGCAGGTAATTCACCCCTCCACTTT.

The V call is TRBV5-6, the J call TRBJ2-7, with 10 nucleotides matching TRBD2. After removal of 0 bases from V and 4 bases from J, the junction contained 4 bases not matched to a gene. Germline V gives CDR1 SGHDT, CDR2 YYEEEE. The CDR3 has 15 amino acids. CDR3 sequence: CASSLAPSGGYEQYF. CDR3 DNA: TGTGCCAGCAGCTTGGCCCCTAGCGGGGGATACGAGCAGTACTTC.

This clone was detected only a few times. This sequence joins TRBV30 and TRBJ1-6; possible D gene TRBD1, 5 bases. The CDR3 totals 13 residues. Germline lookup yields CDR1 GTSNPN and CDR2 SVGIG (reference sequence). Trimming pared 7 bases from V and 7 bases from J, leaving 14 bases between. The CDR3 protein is CASQGNRNSPLHF. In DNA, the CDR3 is TGTGCCTCCCAGGGCAACAGGAATTCACCCCTCCACTTT.

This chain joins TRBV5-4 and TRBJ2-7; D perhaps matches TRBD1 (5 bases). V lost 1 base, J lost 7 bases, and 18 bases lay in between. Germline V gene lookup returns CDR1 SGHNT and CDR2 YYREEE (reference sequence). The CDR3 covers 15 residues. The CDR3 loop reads CASSLKAGIRIEQYF. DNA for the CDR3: TGTGCCAGCAGCTTGAAGGCAGGGATCCGCATAGAGCAGTACTTC.

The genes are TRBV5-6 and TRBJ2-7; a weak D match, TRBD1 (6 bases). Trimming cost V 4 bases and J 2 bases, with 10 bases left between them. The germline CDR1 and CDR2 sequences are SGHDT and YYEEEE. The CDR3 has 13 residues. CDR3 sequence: CASSPQGTYEQYF. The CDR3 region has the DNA TGTGCCAGCAGCCCACAGGGCACCTACGAGCAGTACTTC.

CDR3 nucleotides: TGTGCCAGCCTCCCGCAGGGAGGCCTTTCCTACGAGCAGTACTTC. This encodes CASLPQGGLSYEQYF. The rearrangement links TRBV7-2 to TRBJ2-7; D perhaps matches TRBD2 (6 bases). Per germline, CDR1 SGHTA and CDR2 FQGNSA. The CDR3 has 15 residues. Trimming removed 8 bases at V and 1 base at J, with 18 bases between.

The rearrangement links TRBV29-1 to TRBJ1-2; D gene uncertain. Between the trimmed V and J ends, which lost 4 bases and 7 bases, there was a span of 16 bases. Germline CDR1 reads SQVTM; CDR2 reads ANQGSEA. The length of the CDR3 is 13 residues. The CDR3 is CSVGETAGSGYTF. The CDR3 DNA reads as TGCAGCGTTGGTGAGACCGCGGGGTCTGGCTACACCTTC.

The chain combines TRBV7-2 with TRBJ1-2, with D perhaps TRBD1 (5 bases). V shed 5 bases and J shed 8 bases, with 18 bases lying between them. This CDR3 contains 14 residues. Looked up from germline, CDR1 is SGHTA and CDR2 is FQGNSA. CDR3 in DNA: TGTGCCAGCAGCCTCGCAGGGCCTAATAGGGGCTACACCTTC. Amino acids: CASSLAGPNRGYTF.

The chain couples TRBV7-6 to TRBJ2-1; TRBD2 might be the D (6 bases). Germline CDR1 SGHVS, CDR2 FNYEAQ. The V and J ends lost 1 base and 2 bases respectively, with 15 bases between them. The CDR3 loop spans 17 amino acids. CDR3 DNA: TGTGCCAGCAGCTTAGAGTTAAGGCTAGCGACCTACAATGAGCAGTTCTTC. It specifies CASSLELRLATYNEQFF.

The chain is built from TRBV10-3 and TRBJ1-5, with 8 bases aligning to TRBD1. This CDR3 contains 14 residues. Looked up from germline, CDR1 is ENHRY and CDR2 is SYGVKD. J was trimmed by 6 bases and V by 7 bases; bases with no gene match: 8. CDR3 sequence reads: CAIKGQGEGQPQHF. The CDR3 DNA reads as TGTGCCATCAAAGGACAGGGTGAGGGTCAGCCCCAGCATTTT.

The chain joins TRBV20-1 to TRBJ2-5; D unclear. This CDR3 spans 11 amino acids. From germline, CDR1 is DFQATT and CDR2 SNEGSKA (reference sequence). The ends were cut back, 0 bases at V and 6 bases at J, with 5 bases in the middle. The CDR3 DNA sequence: TGCAGTGCTAGAGATGCGAAGACCCAGTACTTC. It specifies CSARDAKTQYF.

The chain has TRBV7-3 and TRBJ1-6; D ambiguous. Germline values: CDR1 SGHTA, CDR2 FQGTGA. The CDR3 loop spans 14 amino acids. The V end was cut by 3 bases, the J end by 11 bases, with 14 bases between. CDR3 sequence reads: CASSLGGLGTPLHF. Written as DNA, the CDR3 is TGTGCCAGCAGCTTGGGAGGCCTTGGGACACCCCTCCACTTT.

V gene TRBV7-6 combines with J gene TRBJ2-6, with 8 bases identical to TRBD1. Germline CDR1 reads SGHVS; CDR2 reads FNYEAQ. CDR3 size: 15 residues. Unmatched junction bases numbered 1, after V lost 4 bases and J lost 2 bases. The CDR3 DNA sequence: TGTGCCAGCAGCTCGGGACAGGCTGGGGCCAACGTCCTGACTTTC. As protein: CASSSGQAGANVLTF. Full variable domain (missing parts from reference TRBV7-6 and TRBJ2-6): GAGVSQSPRYKVTKRGQDVALRCDPISGHVSLYWYRQALGQGPEFLTYFNYEAQQDKSGLPNDRFSAERPEGSISTLTIQRTEQRDSAMYRCASSSGQAGANVLTFGAGSRLTVL.

The chain's CDR3 is CASSDQGQGSAGELFF. The CDR3 coding sequence is TGTGCCAGCAGTGACCAAGGACAGGGAAGCGCCGGGGAGCTGTTTTTT. The gene calls are TRBV25-1 and TRBJ2-2; 8 positions agree with TRBD1. This CDR3 is built from 16 residues. Germline trimming cut 3 bases from V and 6 bases from J; bases unmatched to any gene: 9. CDR1 is MGHDK and CDR2 is SYGVNS in the germline V gene.

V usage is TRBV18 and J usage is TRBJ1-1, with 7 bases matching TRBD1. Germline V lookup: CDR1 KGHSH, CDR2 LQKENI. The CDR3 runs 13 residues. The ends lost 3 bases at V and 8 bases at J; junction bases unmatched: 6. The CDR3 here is CASSPGQQGEAFF. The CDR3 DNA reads TGTGCCAGCTCACCTGGACAACAGGGGGAAGCTTTCTTT. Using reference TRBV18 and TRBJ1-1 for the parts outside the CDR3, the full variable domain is NAGVMQNPRHLVRRRGQEARLRCSPMKGHSHVYWYRQLPEEGLKFMVYLQKENIIDESGMPKERFSAEFPKEGPSILRIQQVVRGDSAAYFCASSPGQQGEAFFGQGTRLTVV.